The rows below give T cell receptor beta chains drawn from one sample of a study of beta chain features in type 1 diabetes. Only in-frame clones appear in the TCRdb table, and some are missing; sequencing was by immunoSEQ multiplex PCR. The sample includes roughly 400,000 clones, 8% to 10% of them seen just once. Material for sequencing was central memory CD4+ T cells from blood. Receptors originate from a man younger than 40 with type 1 diabetes. CDR3s include the opening cysteine and the closing phenylalanine or tryptophan. The D gene is left open where the match is weak. Clone size appears in some rows only: once, few, many, or a class for an expanded clone.

d_gene,j_gene,abundance,v_gene,CDR3aa,CDR3nt
TRBD1,TRBJ1-1,.,TRBV5-1,CASSSGGMSTEAFF,TGCGCCAGCAGCTCAGGGGGAATGAGCACTGAAGCTTTCTTT
TRBD2,TRBJ2-1,.,TRBV5-1,CASSLALAGGSEQFF,TGCGCCAGCAGCTTGGCACTAGCGGGAGGGAGTGAGCAGTTCTTC
.,TRBJ1-1,.,TRBV29-1,CSAGQFATEAFF,TGCAGCGCCGGACAGTTTGCAACTGAAGCTTTCTTT
.,TRBJ2-1,.,TRBV5-1,CASSGGGFYNEQFF,TGCGCCAGCAGCGGCGGTGGCTTTTACAATGAGCAGTTCTTC
.,TRBJ1-1,.,TRBV6-1,CAGRGRTEAFF,TGTGCCGGCAGGGGAAGGACTGAAGCTTTCTTT
TRBD2,TRBJ2-1,few,TRBV14,CASSQEASGSSYNEQFF,TGTGCCAGCAGCCAAGAAGCCAGCGGGAGCTCCTACAATGAGCAGTTCTTC
.,TRBJ2-7,few,TRBV28,CASSAGGRGYEQYF,TGTGCCAGCAGCGCTGGCGGCAGGGGCTACGAGCAGTACTTC
.,TRBJ2-7,few,TRBV7-9,CASSSGDRYEQYF,TGTGCCAGCAGCTCCGGAGACCGCTACGAGCAGTACTTC
.,TRBJ2-7,few,TRBV7-2,CASSVDRRGSYF,TGTGCCAGCAGCGTAGACCGGCGGGGTTCGTACTTC
.,TRBJ2-7,few,TRBV5-4,CASSRATGDYEQYF,TGTGCCAGCAGCCGGGCCACCGGGGACTACGAGCAGTACTTC
.,TRBJ2-7,few,TRBV5-4,CASSSLGDGSYEQYF,TGTGCCAGCAGCTCCTTGGGGGATGGCTCCTACGAGCAGTACTTC
.,TRBJ2-5,few,TRBV4-3,CASSQTPGETQYF,TGCGCCAGCAGCCAAACCCCGGGCGAGACCCAGTACTTC
.,TRBJ2-4,few,TRBV18,CASSPAQQNIQYF,TGTGCCAGCTCACCGGCACAACAAAACATTCAGTACTTC
.,TRBJ1-5,few,TRBV7-2,CASSDSNQPQHF,TGTGCCAGCAGCGATAGCAATCAGCCCCAGCATTTT
.,TRBJ2-2,.,TRBV6-5,CASGTNTGELFF,TGTGCCAGCGGCACCAACACCGGGGAGCTGTTTTTT
.,TRBJ1-1,.,TRBV7-2,CASSLSQNTEAFF,TGTGCCAGCAGCTTATCACAGAACACTGAAGCTTTCTTT
.,TRBJ1-3,.,TRBV11-1,CASSLERSRSGNTIYF,TGTGCCAGCAGCTTAGAGCGCAGCCGCTCTGGAAACACCATATATTTT
TRBD1,TRBJ1-4,few,TRBV5-4,CASSVRTGAEGEKLFF,TGTGCCAGCAGCGTTAGAACAGGGGCGGAGGGTGAAAAACTGTTTTTT
.,TRBJ2-2,.,TRBV5-4,CASSLEAGTTGELFF,TGTGCCAGCAGCTTGGAGGCGGGGACCACCGGGGAGCTGTTTTTT
TRBD2,TRBJ2-1,.,TRBV6-6,CASSYLRTSGSNEQFF,TGTGCCAGCAGTTACCTTAGGACTAGCGGGAGTAATGAGCAGTTCTTC
TRBD1,TRBJ1-1,.,TRBV6-6,CASSYPGQGTTEAFF,TGTGCCAGCAGTTACCCAGGACAGGGTACCACTGAAGCTTTCTTT
.,TRBJ2-1,few,TRBV4-2,CASSQDPGAPYNEQFF,TGTGCCAGCAGCCAAGATCCGGGGGCCCCCTACAATGAGCAGTTCTTC
.,TRBJ2-7,.,TRBV5-1,CASSAGSIYEQYF,TGCGCCAGCAGCGCGGGAAGTATCTACGAGCAGTACTTC
.,TRBJ1-3,many,TRBV2,CASSEALRAYSGNTIYF,TGTGCCAGCAGTGAAGCGCTTCGGGCATACTCTGGAAACACCATATATTTT
TRBD1,TRBJ2-7,.,TRBV6-6,CASSYSGQGAYEQYF,TGTGCCAGCAGTTACTCGGGACAGGGGGCCTACGAGCAGTACTTC
.,TRBJ1-2,.,TRBV7-7,CASSPRDGPLYTF,TGTGCTAGCAGCCCAAGGGACGGGCCTCTCTACACCTTC
TRBD1,TRBJ2-7,.,TRBV5-1,CASNPPDRNYEQYF,TGCGCCAGCAACCCCCCGGACAGGAACTACGAGCAGTACTTC
.,TRBJ2-2,many,TRBV28,CASRTPDGANTGELFF,TGTGCCAGCAGAACGCCGGACGGAGCGAACACCGGGGAGCTGTTTTTT
.,TRBJ1-1,.,TRBV11-2,CASSPTGPNTEAFF,TGTGCCAGCAGCCCAACTGGCCCAAACACTGAAGCTTTCTTT
.,TRBJ2-3,few,TRBV5-5,CASSLEAGSVTQYF,TGTGCCAGCAGCTTGGAGGCCGGTTCAGTTACGCAGTATTTT
.,TRBJ2-5,few,TRBV11-2,CASSLNKETQYF,TGTGCCAGCAGCTTAAATAAGGAGACCCAGTACTTC
.,TRBJ2-1,many,TRBV28,CASKGRTGANSYNEQFF,TGTGCCAGCAAAGGGAGGACGGGGGCCAACTCCTACAATGAGCAGTTCTTC
TRBD2,TRBJ2-1,few,TRBV7-2,CASSLQLAGGEQFF,TGTGCCAGCAGCTTACAACTAGCGGGGGGCGAGCAGTTCTTC